This T cell receptor (beta chain) was recorded in a study of T-cell reconstitution after alpha-beta-depleted transplantation in children. Unique molecular identifiers were incorporated when the TCRbeta library was constructed. Each CDR3 protein is one row after TCRdb ran MiXCR on the PCR reads. The sample contains 490,000 or so distinct CDR3 sequences, approximately 13% of which appear only once. Trimming took 8 bases from V and 3 from J; bases not matched to a gene: 9. Germline CDR1 and CDR2: GTSNPN and SVGIG (reference sequence). The CDR3 is 13 amino acids. This clonotype has a count of ten or more.

The rearrangement links TRBV30 to TRBJ2-7; TRBD1 matches 8 bases. The TCR sequence derives from a human donor who donated a stem cell graft to a child with combined immunodeficiency. The source was PBMCs from the stem cell graft donor, collected from the stem cell graft. The DNA of the CDR3 is TGTGCCGTTACCGGACAGGGAGGCTACGAGCAGTACTTC. This codes for CAVTGQGGYEQYF.